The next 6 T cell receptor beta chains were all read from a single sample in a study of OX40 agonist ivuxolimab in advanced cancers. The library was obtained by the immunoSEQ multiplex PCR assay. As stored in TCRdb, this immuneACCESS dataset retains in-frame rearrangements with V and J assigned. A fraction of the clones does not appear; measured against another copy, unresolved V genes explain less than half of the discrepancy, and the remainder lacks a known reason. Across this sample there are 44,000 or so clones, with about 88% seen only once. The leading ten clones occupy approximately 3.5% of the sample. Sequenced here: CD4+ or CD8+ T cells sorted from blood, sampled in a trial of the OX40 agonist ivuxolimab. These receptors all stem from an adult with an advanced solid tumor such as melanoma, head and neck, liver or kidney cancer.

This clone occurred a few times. The CDR3 sequence is CASSQGELNYGYTF. Here the CDR3 DNA reads TGCGCCAGCAGCCAAGGAGAGCTAAACTATGGCTACACCTTC. J is TRBJ1-2 and V is TRBV4-1; D is ambiguous. V was pared by 1 base and J by 2 bases, with 8 bases between. CDR1 and CDR2 from the germline V gene are MGHRA and YSYEKL. This CDR3 contains 14 residues.

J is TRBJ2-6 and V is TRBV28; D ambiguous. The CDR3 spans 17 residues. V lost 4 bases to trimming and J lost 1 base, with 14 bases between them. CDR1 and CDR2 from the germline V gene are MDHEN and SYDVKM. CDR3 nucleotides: TGTGCCAGCAGTTCCCCGGCCGTCCCATCTGGGGCCAACGTCCTGACTTTC. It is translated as CASSSPAVPSGANVLTF.

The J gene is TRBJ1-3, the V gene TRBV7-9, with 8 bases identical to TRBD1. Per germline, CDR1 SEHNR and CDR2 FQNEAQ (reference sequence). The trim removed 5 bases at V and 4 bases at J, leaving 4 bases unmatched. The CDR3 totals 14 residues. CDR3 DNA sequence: TGTGCCAGCAGCGTTGACAGGGGAGGAAACACCATATATTTT. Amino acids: CASSVDRGGNTIYF.

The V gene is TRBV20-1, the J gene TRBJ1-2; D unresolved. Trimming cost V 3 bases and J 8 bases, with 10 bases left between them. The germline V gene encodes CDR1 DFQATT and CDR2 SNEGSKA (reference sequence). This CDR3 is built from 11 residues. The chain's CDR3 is CSASHRSGYTF. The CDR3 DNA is TGCAGTGCTAGTCACAGATCCGGCTACACCTTC.

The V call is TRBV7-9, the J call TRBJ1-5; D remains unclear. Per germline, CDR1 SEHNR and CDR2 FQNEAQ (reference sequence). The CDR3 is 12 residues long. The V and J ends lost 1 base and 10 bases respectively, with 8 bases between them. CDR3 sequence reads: CASSLVSGPQHF. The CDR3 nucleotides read TGTGCCAGCAGCTTAGTCAGTGGACCCCAGCATTTT.

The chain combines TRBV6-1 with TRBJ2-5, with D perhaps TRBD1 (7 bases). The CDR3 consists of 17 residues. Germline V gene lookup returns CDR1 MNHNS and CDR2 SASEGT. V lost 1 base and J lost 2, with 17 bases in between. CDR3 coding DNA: TGTGCCAGCAGTGAAGTAGAGGGCAGGGGGGTACAAGAGACCCAGTACTTC. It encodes CASSEVEGRGVQETQYF.